This is a list of T cell receptor beta chains from one sample in a study of T cells in Graves' hyperthyroidism and ophthalmopathy. TCRdb redid the calling of the multiplex PCR reads with MiXCR, one entry per CDR3 protein. Of about 420,000 distinct CDR3 sequences in the sample, approximately 14% were seen once. The sample was blood. The receptors here all came from a woman younger than 35 with Graves' hyperthyroidism. CDR3s include the opening cysteine and the closing phenylalanine or tryptophan. The D gene is left open where the match is weak. Rows may omit the clone size; those that give it use once, few, many or a size class.

>few|TRBV6-1|TRBJ2-1|TRBD2
TGTGCCAGCAGTATGAGCGGGGAAGCCTACAATGAGCAGTCCTTC
CASSMSGEAYNEQSF
>many|TRBV12-3/TRBV12-4|TRBJ1-5|-
TGTGCCAGCAGTTTGAGAGACATTTCGTCGCCCCAGCATTTT
CASSLRDISSPQHF
>-|TRBV5-8|TRBJ2-5|-
TGTGCCAGCAGCTTGTCCGGGACACAAGAGACCCAGTACTTC
CASSLSGTQETQYF
>many|TRBV29-1|TRBJ2-3|-
TGCAGCGTTATTTTTACAGATACGCAGTATTTT
CSVIFTDTQYF
>-|TRBV19|TRBJ2-1|-
TGTGCCAGTAGCCGACACGCCAGCAATGAGCAGTTCTTC
CASSRHASNEQFF
>many|TRBV5-8|TRBJ2-2|TRBD1
TGTGCCAGCAGTCGACAGGGGGTGGGCGGGGAGCTGTTTTTT
CASSRQGVGGELFF
>-|TRBV20-1|TRBJ2-7|-
TGCAGTGCTAGAGCTAAGACGGGTTCCCACCTTATGCTCTACGAGCAGTACTTC
CSARAKTGSHLMLYEQYF
>-|TRBV6-1|TRBJ1-2|-
TGTGCCAGCAGTCCTTATCCGGGACAAAAGCAGGGTGGCTACACCTTC
CASSPYPGQKQGGYTF
>many|TRBV18|TRBJ2-3|TRBD2
TGTGCCAGCTCTCAACCTAGCGGGAGCTTCACAGATACGCAGTATTTT
CASSQPSGSFTDTQYF
>-|TRBV18|TRBJ2-5|-
TGTGCCAGCTCCCCTAAAGCAGGCGGGGGCTTCCAAGAGACCCAGTACTTC
CASSPKAGGGFQETQYF
>many|TRBV20-1|TRBJ2-1|-
TGCAGTGCTAGAGATCCAGGGACCTACAATGAGCAGTTCTTC
CSARDPGTYNEQFF
>few|TRBV20-1|TRBJ2-5|-
TGCAGTGCTGACGCTACGGGGGCTGGGTCCTTTCGGGAGACCCAGTACTTC
CSADATGAGSFRETQYF
>few|TRBV2|TRBJ2-7|-
TGTGCCAGCAGCTTCAGGGAGTGCCAGACCCGGTTGTGGTGGTTGGCCTACGAGCAGTACTTC
CASSFRECQTRLWWLAYEQYF
>-|TRBV27|TRBJ1-2|TRBD1
TGTGCCAGCAGGAACAGGGGTGTAAACTATGGCCACACCTTC
CASRNRGVNYGHTF
>many|TRBV20-1|TRBJ2-7|-
TGCAGTCGGGACTCCGCAGTCGGTTTCTACGAGCAGTACTTC
CSRDSAVGFYEQYF
>many|TRBV24-1|TRBJ1-1|-
TGTGCCACCAGTGACGGAAGGGTGAACACTGAAGCTTTCTTT
CATSDGRVNTEAFF
>many|TRBV20-1|TRBJ2-7|TRBD1
TGCAGTGCTAGCCACGGGACAGCCTACGAGCAGTACTTC
CSASHGTAYEQYF
>many|TRBV6-2/TRBV6-3|TRBJ2-5|TRBD2
TGTGCCAGCACCCCTATCGGGACTAGCGGTGAGACCCAGTACTTC
CASTPIGTSGETQYF
>few|TRBV15|TRBJ2-2|TRBD1
TGTGCCACCAGCAACCCGGGACAGGGGTTCACCGGGGAGCTGTTTTTT
CATSNPGQGFTGELFF
>-|TRBV19|TRBJ1-3|-
TGTGCCAGTAGTAACGTTTACTCTGGAAACACCATATATTTT
CASSNVYSGNTIYF
>many|TRBV2|TRBJ1-1|-
TGTGCCAGCAGACAAAAAGGCGGTCTGAGGAACACTGAAGCTTTCTTT
CASRQKGGLRNTEAFF
>many|TRBV13|TRBJ2-7|-
TGTGCCAGCAGCTCAGGAAACACGGAGTACGAGCAGTACTTC
CASSSGNTEYEQYF
>many|TRBV6-1|TRBJ1-2|TRBD1
TGTGCCAGCAGTTACTCCAGGGGGCAAGGGGGCTACACCTTC
CASSYSRGQGGYTF